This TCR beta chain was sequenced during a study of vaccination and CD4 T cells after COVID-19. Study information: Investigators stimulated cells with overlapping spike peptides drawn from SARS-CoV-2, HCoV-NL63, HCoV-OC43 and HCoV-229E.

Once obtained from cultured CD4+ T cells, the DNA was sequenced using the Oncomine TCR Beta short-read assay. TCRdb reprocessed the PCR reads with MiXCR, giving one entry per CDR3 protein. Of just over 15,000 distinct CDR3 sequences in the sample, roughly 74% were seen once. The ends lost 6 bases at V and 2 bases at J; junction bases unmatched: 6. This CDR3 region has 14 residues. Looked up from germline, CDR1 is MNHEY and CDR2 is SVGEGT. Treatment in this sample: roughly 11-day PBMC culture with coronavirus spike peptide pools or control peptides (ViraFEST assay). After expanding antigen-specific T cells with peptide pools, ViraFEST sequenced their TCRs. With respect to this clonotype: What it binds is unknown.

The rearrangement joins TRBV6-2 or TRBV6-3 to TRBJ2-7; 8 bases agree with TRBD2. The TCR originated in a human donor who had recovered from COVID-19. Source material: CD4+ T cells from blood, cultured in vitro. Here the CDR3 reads CASSPLAEPYEQYF. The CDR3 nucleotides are TGTGCCAGCAGCCCACTAGCGGAGCCCTACGAGCAGTACTTC.